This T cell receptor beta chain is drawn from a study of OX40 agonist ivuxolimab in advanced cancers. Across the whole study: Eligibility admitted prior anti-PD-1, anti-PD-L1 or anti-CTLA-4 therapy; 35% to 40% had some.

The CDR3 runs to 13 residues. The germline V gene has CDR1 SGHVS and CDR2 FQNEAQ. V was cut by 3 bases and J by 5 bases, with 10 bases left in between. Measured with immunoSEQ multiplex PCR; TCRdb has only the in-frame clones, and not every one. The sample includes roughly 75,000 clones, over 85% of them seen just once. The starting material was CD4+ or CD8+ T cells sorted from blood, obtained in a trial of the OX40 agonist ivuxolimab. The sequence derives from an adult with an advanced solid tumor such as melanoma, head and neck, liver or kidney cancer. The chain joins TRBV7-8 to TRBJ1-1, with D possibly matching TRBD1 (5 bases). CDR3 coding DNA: TGTGCCAGCAGCTTGTTGGGGGGGACTGAAGCTTTCTTT. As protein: CASSLLGGTEAFF.